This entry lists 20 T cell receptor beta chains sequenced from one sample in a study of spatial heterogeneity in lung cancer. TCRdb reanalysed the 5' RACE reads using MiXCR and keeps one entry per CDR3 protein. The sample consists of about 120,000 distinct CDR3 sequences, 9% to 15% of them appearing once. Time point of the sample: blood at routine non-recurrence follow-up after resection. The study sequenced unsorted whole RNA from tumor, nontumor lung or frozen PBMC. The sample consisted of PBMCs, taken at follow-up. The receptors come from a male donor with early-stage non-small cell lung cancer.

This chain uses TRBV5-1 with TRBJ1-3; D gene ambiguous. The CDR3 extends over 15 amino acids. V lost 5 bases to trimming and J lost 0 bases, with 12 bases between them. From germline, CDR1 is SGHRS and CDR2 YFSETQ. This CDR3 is CASRRDTYSGNTIYF. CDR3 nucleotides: TGCGCCAGCAGACGAGACACATACTCTGGAAACACCATATATTTT.

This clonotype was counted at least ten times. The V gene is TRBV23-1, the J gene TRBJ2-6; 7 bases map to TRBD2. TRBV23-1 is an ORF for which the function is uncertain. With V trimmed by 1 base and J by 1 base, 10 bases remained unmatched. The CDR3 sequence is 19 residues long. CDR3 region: CASSQFRERGGSGANVLTF. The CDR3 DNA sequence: TGCGCCAGCAGTCAATTCCGGGAGCGGGGAGGTTCTGGGGCCAACGTCCTGACTTTC.

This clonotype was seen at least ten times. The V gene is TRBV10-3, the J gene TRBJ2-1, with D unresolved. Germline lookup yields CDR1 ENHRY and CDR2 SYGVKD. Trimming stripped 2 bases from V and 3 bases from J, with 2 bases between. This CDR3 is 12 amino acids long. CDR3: CAISEGYNEQFF. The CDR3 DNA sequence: TGTGCCATCAGTGAGGGCTACAATGAGCAGTTCTTC.

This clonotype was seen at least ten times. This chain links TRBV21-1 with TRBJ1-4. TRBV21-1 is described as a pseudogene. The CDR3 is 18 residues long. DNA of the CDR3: TGTGCCAGCAGCAAAGCGCGGGTCGTGGGAAAAGCAAATGAAAAACTGTTTTTT. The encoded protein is CASSKARVVGKANEKLFF.

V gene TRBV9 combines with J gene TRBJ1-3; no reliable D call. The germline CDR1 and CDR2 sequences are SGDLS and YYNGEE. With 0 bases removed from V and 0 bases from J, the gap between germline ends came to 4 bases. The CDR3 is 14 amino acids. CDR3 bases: TGTGCCAGCAGCGTAGACAGCTCTGGAAACACCATATATTTT. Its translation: CASSVDSSGNTIYF. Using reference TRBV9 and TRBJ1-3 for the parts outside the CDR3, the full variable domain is DSGVTQTPKHLITATGQRVTLRCSPRSGDLSVYWYQQSLDQGLQFLIQYYNGEERAKGNILERFSAQQFPDLHSELNLSSLELGDSALYFCASSVDSSGNTIYFGEGSWLTVV.

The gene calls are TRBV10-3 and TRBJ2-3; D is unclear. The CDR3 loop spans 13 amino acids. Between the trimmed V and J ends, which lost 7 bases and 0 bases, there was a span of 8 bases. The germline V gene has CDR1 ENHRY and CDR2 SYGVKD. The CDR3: CAIKGLSTDTQYF. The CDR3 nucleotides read TGTGCCATCAAGGGTTTAAGCACAGATACGCAGTATTTT.

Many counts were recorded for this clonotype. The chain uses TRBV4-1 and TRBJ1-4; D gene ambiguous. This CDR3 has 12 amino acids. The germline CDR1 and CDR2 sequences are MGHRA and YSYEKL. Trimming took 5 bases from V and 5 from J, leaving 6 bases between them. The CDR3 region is CASSFVNEKLFF. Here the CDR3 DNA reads TGCGCCAGCAGCTTCGTAAATGAAAAACTGTTTTTT.

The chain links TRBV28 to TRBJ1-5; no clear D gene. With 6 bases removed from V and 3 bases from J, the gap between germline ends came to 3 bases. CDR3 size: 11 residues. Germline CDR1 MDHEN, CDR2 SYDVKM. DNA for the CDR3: TGTGCCAGCAGAAACAATCAGCCCCAGCATTTT. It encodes CASRNNQPQHF.

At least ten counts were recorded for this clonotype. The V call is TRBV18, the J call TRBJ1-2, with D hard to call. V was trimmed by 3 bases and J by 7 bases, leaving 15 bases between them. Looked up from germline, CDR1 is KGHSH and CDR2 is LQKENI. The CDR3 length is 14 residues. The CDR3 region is CASSPRFSSSGYTF. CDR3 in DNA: TGTGCCAGCTCACCGCGGTTTAGTTCGTCTGGCTACACCTTC.

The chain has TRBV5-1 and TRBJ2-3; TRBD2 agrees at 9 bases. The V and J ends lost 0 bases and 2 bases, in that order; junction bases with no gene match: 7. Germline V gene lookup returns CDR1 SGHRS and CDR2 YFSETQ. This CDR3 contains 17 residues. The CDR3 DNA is TGCGCCAGCAGCTTGGGGCTAGCGGGGATTCACACAGATACGCAGTATTTT. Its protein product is CASSLGLAGIHTDTQYF.

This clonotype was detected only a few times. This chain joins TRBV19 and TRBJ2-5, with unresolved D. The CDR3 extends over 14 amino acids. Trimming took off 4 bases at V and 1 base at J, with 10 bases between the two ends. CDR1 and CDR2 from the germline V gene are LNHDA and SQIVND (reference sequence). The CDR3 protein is CASSTLGGQETQYF. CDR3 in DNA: TGTGCCAGTAGTACCCTCGGCGGCCAAGAGACCCAGTACTTC.

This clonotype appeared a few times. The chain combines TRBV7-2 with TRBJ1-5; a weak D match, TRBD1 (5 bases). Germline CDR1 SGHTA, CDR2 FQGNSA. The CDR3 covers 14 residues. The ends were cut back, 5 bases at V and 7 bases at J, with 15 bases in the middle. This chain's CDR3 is CASSQTRGGQPQHF. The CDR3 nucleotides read TGTGCCAGCAGCCAAACCCGGGGCGGCCAGCCCCAGCATTTT.

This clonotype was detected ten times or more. CDR3 sequence (DNA): TGTGCCATCAGGGAGAACACTGAAGCTTTCTTT. This translates into CAIRENTEAFF. This chain uses TRBV10-3 with TRBJ1-1; no clear D gene. V gave up 6 bases and J gave up 1 base, with 3 bases separating them. CDR3 size: 11 residues. Germline CDR1 ENHRY, CDR2 SYGVKD.

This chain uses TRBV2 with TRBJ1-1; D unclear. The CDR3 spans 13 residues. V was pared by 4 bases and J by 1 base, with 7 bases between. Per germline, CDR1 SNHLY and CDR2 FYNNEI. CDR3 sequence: CASSGLRNTEAFF. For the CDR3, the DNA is TGTGCCAGCAGTGGGTTGAGGAACACTGAAGCTTTCTTT.

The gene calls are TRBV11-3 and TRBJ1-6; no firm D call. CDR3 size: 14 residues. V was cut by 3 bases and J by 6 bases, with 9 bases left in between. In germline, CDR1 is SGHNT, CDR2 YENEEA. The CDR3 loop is CASSFNRFNSPLHF. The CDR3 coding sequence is TGTGCCAGCAGCTTCAATCGCTTTAATTCACCCCTCCACTTT.

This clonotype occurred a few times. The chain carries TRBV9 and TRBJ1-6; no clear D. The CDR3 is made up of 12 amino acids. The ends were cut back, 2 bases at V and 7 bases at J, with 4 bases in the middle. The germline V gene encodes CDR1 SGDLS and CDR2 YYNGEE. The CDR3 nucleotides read TGTGCCAGCAGCGTCGGGAATTCACCCCTCCACTTT. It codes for CASSVGNSPLHF.

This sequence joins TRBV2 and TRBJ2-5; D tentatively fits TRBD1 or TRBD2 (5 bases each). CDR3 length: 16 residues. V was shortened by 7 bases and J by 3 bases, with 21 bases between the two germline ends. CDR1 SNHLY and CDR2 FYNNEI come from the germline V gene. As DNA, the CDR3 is TGTGCCAGCAACCTGGACGGGGCCAATCGAAAAGAGACCCAGTACTTC. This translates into CASNLDGANRKETQYF.

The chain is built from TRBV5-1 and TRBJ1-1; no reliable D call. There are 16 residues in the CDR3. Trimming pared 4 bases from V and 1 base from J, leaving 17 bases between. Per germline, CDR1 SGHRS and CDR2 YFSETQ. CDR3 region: CASSPGGLAPNTEAFF. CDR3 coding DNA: TGCGCCAGCAGCCCCGGAGGGCTTGCCCCGAACACTGAAGCTTTCTTT.

CDR3: CASSRTGEYTEAFF. Here the CDR3 DNA reads TGTGCCAGCAGCCGCACAGGGGAGTACACTGAAGCTTTCTTT. The chain links TRBV6-5 to TRBJ1-1, with 7 bases matching TRBD1. The ends lost 6 bases at V and 3 bases at J; junction bases unmatched: 7. Germline-derived CDR1 and CDR2 are MNHEY and SVGAGI. The CDR3 loop spans 14 amino acids.

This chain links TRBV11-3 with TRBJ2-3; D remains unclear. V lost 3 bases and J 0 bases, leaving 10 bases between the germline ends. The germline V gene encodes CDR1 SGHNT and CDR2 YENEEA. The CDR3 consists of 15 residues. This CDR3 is CASSFRMSSTDTQYF. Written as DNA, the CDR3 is TGTGCCAGCAGCTTCCGGATGAGTAGCACAGATACGCAGTATTTT.